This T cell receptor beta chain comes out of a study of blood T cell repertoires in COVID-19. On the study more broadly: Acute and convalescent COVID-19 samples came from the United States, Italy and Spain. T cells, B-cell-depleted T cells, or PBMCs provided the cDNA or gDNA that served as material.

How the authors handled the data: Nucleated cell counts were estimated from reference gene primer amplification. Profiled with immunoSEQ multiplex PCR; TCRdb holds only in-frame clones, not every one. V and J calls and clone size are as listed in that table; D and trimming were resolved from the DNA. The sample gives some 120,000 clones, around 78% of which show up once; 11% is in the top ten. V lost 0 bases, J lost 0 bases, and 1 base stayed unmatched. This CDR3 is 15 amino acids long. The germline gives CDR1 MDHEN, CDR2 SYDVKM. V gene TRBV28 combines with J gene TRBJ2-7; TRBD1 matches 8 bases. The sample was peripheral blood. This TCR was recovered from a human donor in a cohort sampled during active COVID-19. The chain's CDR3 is CASSLWTGDSYEQYF. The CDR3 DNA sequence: TGTGCCAGCAGTTTATGGACAGGGGACTCCTACGAGCAGTACTTC.